The rows below give T cell receptor beta chains drawn from one sample of a study of T cell responses to AZD1222 COVID-19 vaccine. Profiling relied on immunoSEQ multiplex PCR, and the TCRdb table lists in-frame clones only, not all of them. This sample carries fewer than 150,000 clones, around 90% of them seen once, and the ten largest clones take around 1.6%. The sequenced sample was peripheral blood, obtained on day 0 of AZD1222 vaccination. The receptors shown here come from an adult in good health. The CDR3 runs from the conserved cysteine through the conserved F or W. The D gene is left open where the match is weak. Clone size is shown for a subset of rows, as once, few, many or a class of expanded clone.

J	V	size	D	CDR3	DNA
TRBJ1-4	TRBV5-6	.	.	CASRGRYANNEKLFF	TGTGCCAGCAGGGGACGTTACGCGAATAATGAAAAACTGTTTTTT
TRBJ1-5	TRBV19	.	.	CASGEPQHF	TGTGCCAGCGGTGAGCCCCAGCATTTT
TRBJ2-5	TRBV24-1	.	.	CATSDGAYRSPQETQYF	TGTGCCACCAGTGATGGGGCCTACAGGTCCCCCCAGGAGACCCAGTACTTC
TRBJ2-3	TRBV7-9	.	TRBD2	CASSRSIPGLAASTQYF	TGTGCCAGCAGCCGCAGTATACCGGGACTAGCGGCAAGCACGCAGTATTTT
TRBJ1-4	TRBV30	.	.	CAWSGAGPEKLFF	TGTGCCTGGAGTGGGGCAGGCCCCGAAAAACTGTTTTTT
TRBJ2-2	TRBV28	few	TRBD2	CAGAGRAPNTGELFF	TGTGCCGGAGCTGGGAGGGCTCCGAACACCGGGGAGCTGTTTTTT
TRBJ2-1	TRBV5-1	.	.	CASRGLYNEQFF	TGCGCCAGCAGGGGACTGTACAATGAGCAGTTCTTC
TRBJ1-1	TRBV3-1/TRBV3-2	.	.	CASSPTNTEAFF	TGTGCCAGCAGCCCTACCAACACTGAAGCTTTCTTT
TRBJ2-1	TRBV5-4	.	.	CASSLVSENEQFF	TGTGCCAGCAGCTTGGTGTCCGAGAATGAGCAGTTCTTC
TRBJ1-6	TRBV6-2/TRBV6-3	.	TRBD1	CASGPAGQSTHLRNSPLHF	TGTGCCAGCGGCCCCGCGGGACAGTCTACCCACTTACGAAATTCACCCCTCCACTTT
TRBJ1-2	TRBV24-1	.	.	CATSDSSSNYGYTF	TGTGCCACCAGTGACAGTTCCTCTAACTATGGCTACACCTTC
TRBJ1-2	TRBV7-3	.	.	CASRSGYRYGYTF	TGTGCCAGCAGGTCGGGGTACCGTTATGGCTACACCTTC
TRBJ1-2	TRBV4-2	.	TRBD1	CASSPQGGNYGYTF	TGTGCCAGCAGCCCTCAGGGGGGTAACTATGGCTACACCTTC
TRBJ1-1	TRBV19	.	.	CASTGREIGEDTEAFF	TGTGCCAGTACGGGCAGGGAGATCGGAGAGGACACTGAAGCTTTCTTT
TRBJ1-2	TRBV5-1	.	.	CASSLEAAEGYGYTF	TGCGCCAGCAGCTTGGAGGCAGCGGAGGGCTATGGCTACACCTTC
TRBJ1-2	TRBV4-1	once	TRBD1	CASSQEGVQGNYGYTF	TGCGCCAGCAGCCAAGAAGGGGTACAGGGGAACTATGGCTACACCTTC
TRBJ1-1	TRBV10-3	.	.	CAISEGANTEAFF	TGTGCCATCAGTGAGGGGGCGAACACTGAAGCTTTCTTT
TRBJ2-7	TRBV7-2	.	TRBD2	CATTRGASGTYEQYF	TGTGCCACGACCCGTGGTGCTAGCGGAACCTACGAGCAGTACTTC
TRBJ1-5	TRBV2	.	TRBD1	CASRDRGFDQPQHF	TGTGCCAGCAGGGACAGGGGCTTCGATCAGCCCCAGCATTTT
TRBJ2-5	TRBV19	.	TRBD1	CASSMRTGGETQYF	TGTGCCAGTAGTATGAGGACAGGGGGAGAGACCCAGTACTTC
TRBJ2-3	TRBV12-3/TRBV12-4	.	.	CASSRGADTQYF	TGTGCCAGCAGCCGGGGAGCAGATACGCAGTATTTT
TRBJ2-3	TRBV5-4	.	TRBD2	CASSTDPTSGGPDTQYF	TGTGCCAGCAGTACTGACCCGACTAGCGGGGGACCAGATACGCAGTATTTT
TRBJ1-1	TRBV10-3	once	.	CAITPDSLNTEAFF	TGTGCCATCACTCCGGACAGTTTGAACACTGAAGCTTTCTTT
TRBJ1-2	TRBV7-6	.	TRBD1	CASSLGTGEGYGYTF	TGTGCCAGCAGCCTTGGGACAGGGGAGGGCTATGGCTACACCTTC
TRBJ1-1	TRBV12-3/TRBV12-4	.	.	CASTTGPNTEAFF	TGTGCCAGCACCACCGGACCGAACACTGAAGCTTTCTTT
TRBJ2-6	TRBV19	.	.	CASSIDQTLGPGANVLTF	TGTGCCAGTAGTATAGACCAGACCCTGGGCCCTGGGGCCAACGTCCTGACTTTC
TRBJ1-1	TRBV18	.	TRBD1	CASSPRPGGTEAFF	TGTGCCAGCTCACCACGACCAGGGGGCACTGAAGCTTTCTTT
TRBJ1-2	TRBV25-1	.	.	CASSESHYGYTF	TGTGCCAGCAGTGAGTCTCACTATGGCTACACCTTC
TRBJ1-1	TRBV7-9	once	.	CASSPQVEVTEAFF	TGTGCCAGCAGCCCACAGGTGGAGGTCACTGAAGCTTTCTTT
TRBJ1-2	TRBV28	.	.	CASSLKGDGYTF	TGTGCCAGCAGTTTGAAGGGGGATGGCTACACCTTC
TRBJ2-7	TRBV11-3	.	.	CASSLHPNGGGGSYEQYF	TGTGCCAGCAGCCTCCACCCAAACGGGGGAGGGGGCTCCTACGAGCAGTACTTC
TRBJ2-5	TRBV6-5	.	TRBD1	CASRRQGRGETQYF	TGTGCCAGCAGACGACAGGGGCGAGGAGAGACCCAGTACTTC
TRBJ1-6	TRBV27	.	TRBD1	CASGYRGLNSPLHF	TGTGCCAGCGGCTACAGGGGATTAAATTCACCCCTCCACTTT
TRBJ1-1	TRBV6-6	.	.	CASSYSAVNTEAFF	TGTGCCAGCAGTTACTCGGCAGTGAACACTGAAGCTTTCTTT
TRBJ1-2	TRBV7-2	once	TRBD1	CASSGWTGGASNYGYTF	TGTGCCAGCAGCGGTTGGACAGGGGGCGCCTCTAACTATGGCTACACCTTC
TRBJ2-1	TRBV9	.	TRBD2	CASTESGETYNEQFF	TGTGCCAGCACCGAGAGCGGGGAGACCTACAATGAGCAGTTCTTC
TRBJ2-1	TRBV6-1	.	TRBD2	CASSEGPAGGDEQFF	TGTGCCAGCAGTGAAGGCCCAGCGGGGGGGGATGAGCAGTTCTTC
TRBJ2-5	TRBV5-5	.	.	CASSLLAAGETQYF	TGTGCCAGCAGCTTGCTGGCAGCTGGGGAGACCCAGTACTTC
TRBJ2-5	TRBV13	.	.	CASSLEGIKETQYF	TGTGCCAGCAGCTTAGAGGGGATCAAGGAGACCCAGTACTTC
TRBJ2-7	TRBV28	.	.	CASSFTLRDLSYEQYF	TGTGCCAGCAGTTTTACACTCAGGGATCTATCCTACGAGCAGTACTTC
TRBJ1-1	TRBV29-1	.	TRBD1	CSVRTGNTEAFF	TGCAGCGTTCGGACAGGGAACACTGAAGCTTTCTTT
TRBJ2-5	TRBV7-9	.	.	CASGSSETQYF	TGTGCCAGCGGCTCGTCGGAGACCCAGTACTTC
TRBJ2-2	TRBV19	.	.	CASNRGPGELFF	TGTGCCAGTAATCGTGGGCCAGGGGAGCTGTTTTTT
TRBJ2-7	TRBV4-3	.	TRBD2	CASSQDSSGGAYEQYF	TGCGCCAGCAGCCAAGATTCTAGCGGGGGTGCCTACGAGCAGTACTTC
TRBJ1-6	TRBV18	.	.	CASSPGTGVSPLHF	TGTGCCAGCTCACCAGGGACGGGAGTTTCACCCCTCCACTTT
TRBJ2-3	TRBV28	.	.	CASSKTDTQYF	TGTGCCAGCAGTAAGACAGATACGCAGTATTTT
TRBJ2-7	TRBV3-1/TRBV3-2	.	TRBD1	CASSQPTGVGWHF	TGTGCCAGCAGCCAACCAACAGGGGTTGGGTGGCACTTC
TRBJ1-6	TRBV5-1	few	.	CASNRAGRDSPLHF	TGCGCCAGCAATCGGGCCGGCCGCGATTCACCCCTCCACTTT
TRBJ2-5	TRBV30	.	TRBD2	CAWSSLAGAGETQYF	TGTGCCTGGAGTTCCCTAGCGGGGGCCGGGGAGACCCAGTACTTC
TRBJ1-2	TRBV5-6	.	.	CASSLGQGIDYGYTF	TGTGCCAGCAGCTTGGGGCAGGGGATTGACTATGGCTACACCTTC
TRBJ1-5	TRBV19	.	TRBD1	CASSPGQGAWNQPQHF	TGTGCCAGTAGCCCGGGACAGGGGGCGTGGAATCAGCCCCAGCATTTT
TRBJ2-5	TRBV10-3	.	TRBD1	CAISTGALYQETQYF	TGTGCCATCAGCACAGGGGCCTTGTACCAAGAGACCCAGTACTTC
TRBJ2-7	TRBV20-1	.	TRBD2	CSASGAGTTYEQYF	TGCAGTGCTAGTGGGGCTGGGACTACCTACGAGCAGTACTTC
TRBJ1-3	TRBV18	.	.	CASSTQADSGNTIYF	TGTGCCAGCTCAACTCAGGCCGACTCTGGAAACACCATATATTTT
TRBJ1-5	TRBV28	.	TRBD1	CASSNDRGSQPQHF	TGTGCCAGCAGCAACGACAGGGGGTCCCAGCCCCAGCATTTT
TRBJ2-7	TRBV3-1/TRBV3-2	.	.	CASSQGGPFVPYEQYF	TGTGCCAGCAGCCAAGGGGGACCGTTTGTCCCCTACGAGCAGTACTTC
TRBJ1-5	TRBV27	few	.	CASRQEGNQPQHF	TGTGCCAGCAGGCAAGAGGGAAATCAGCCCCAGCATTTT